The following is a T cell receptor beta chain sequence with its context. Profiling relied on immunoSEQ multiplex PCR, and the TCRdb table lists in-frame clones only, not all of them. The sample contains approximately 70,000 clones, around 90% of which appear only once. Germline values: CDR1 MNHEY, CDR2 SVGAGI. The CDR3 has 14 amino acids. Trimming cost V 4 bases and J 3 bases, with 11 bases left between them. The source of the sample is a study of T cell changes during pregnancy in multiple sclerosis. The chain links TRBV6-5 to TRBJ2-3; a possible D gene is TRBD1 (5 bases). This clonotype was obtained from a female donor in good health, enrolled as a control in a pregnancy study. This specimen was peripheral blood, taken in the second trimester of pregnancy. The CDR3 loop is CASSLIAGTDTQYF. In DNA form, the CDR3 reads TGTGCCAGCAGTTTAATTGCAGGGACAGATACGCAGTATTTT.